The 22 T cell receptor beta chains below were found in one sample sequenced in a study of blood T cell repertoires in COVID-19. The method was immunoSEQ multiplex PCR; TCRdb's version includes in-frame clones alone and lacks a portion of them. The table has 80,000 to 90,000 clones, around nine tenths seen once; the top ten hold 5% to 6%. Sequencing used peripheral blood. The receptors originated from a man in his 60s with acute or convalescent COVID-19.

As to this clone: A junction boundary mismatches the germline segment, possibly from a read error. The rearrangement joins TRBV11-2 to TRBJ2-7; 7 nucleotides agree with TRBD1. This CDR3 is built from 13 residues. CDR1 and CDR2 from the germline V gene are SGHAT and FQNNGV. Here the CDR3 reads CASSVDRVDEQYF. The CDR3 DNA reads TGTGCCAGCAGCGTAGACAGGGTGGACGAGCAGTACTTC.

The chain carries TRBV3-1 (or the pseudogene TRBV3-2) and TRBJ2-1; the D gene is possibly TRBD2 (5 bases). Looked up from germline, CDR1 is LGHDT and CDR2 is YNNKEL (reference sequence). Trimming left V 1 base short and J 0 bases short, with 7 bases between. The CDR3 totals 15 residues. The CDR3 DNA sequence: TGTGCCAGCAGCCAAGTTCGGGGCTCCTACAATGAGCAGTTCTTC. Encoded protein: CASSQVRGSYNEQFF.

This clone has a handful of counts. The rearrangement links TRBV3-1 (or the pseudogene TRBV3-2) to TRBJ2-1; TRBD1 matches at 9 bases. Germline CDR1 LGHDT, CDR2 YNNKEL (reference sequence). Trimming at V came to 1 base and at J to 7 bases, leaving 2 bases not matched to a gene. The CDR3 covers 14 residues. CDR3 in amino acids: CASSQGTGENEQFF. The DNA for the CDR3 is TGTGCCAGCAGCCAAGGGACAGGGGAAAATGAGCAGTTCTTC.

The CDR3 sequence is CAISEPDRGGYTF. The CDR3 DNA reads TGTGCCATCAGTGAACCTGACAGGGGCGGCTACACCTTC. The rearrangement joins TRBV10-3 to TRBJ1-2, with 8 bases fitting TRBD1. Trimming took 3 bases from V and 8 from J; bases not matched to a gene: 5. Germline V CDR1 and CDR2: ENHRY, SYGVKD. The CDR3 consists of 13 residues.

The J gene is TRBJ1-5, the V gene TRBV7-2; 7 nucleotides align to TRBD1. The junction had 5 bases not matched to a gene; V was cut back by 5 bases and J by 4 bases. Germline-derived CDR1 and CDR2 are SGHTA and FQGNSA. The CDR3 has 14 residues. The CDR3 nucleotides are TGTGCCAGCAGCCCGGGACAGAAAAATCAGCCCCAGCATTTT. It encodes CASSPGQKNQPQHF.

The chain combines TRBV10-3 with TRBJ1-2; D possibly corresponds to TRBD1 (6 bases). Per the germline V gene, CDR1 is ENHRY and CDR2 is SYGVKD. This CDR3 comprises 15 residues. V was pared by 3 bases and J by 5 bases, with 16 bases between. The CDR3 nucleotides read TGTGCCATCAGTGAAGGCGGACAGAACCCTTATGGCTACACCTTC. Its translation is CAISEGGQNPYGYTF.

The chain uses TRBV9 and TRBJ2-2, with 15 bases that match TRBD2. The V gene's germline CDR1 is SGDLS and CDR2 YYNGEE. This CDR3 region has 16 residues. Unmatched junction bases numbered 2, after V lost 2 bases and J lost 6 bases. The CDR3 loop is CASSVGLAGGAGELFF. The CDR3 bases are TGTGCCAGCAGCGTCGGACTAGCGGGGGGGGCCGGGGAGCTGTTTTTT. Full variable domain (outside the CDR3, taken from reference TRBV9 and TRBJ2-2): DSGVTQTPKHLITATGQRVTLRCSPRSGDLSVYWYQQSLDQGLQFLIQYYNGEERAKGNILERFSAQQFPDLHSELNLSSLELGDSALYFCASSVGLAGGAGELFFGEGSRLTVL.

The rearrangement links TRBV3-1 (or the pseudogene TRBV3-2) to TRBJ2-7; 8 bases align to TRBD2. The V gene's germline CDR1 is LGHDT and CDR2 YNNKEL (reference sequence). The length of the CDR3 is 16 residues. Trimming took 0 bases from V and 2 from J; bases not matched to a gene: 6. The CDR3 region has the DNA TGTGCCAGCAGCCAAGAGATGATGCGGGGGGCCTACGAGCAGTACTTC. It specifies CASSQEMMRGAYEQYF.

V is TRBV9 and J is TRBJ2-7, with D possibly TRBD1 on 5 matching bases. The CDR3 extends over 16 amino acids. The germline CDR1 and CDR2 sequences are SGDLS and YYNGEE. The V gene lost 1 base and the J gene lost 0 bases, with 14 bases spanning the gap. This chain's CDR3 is CASSVSLIGDSYEQYF. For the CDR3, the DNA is TGTGCCAGCAGCGTATCCCTTATAGGGGACTCCTACGAGCAGTACTTC.

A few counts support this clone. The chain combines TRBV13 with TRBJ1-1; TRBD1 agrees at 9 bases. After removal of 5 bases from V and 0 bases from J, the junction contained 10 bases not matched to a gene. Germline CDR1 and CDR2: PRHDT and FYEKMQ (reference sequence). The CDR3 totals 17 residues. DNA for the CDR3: TGTGCCAGCAGCCATCCGACAGGGGGGGTTATGAACACTGAAGCTTTCTTT. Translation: CASSHPTGGVMNTEAFF.

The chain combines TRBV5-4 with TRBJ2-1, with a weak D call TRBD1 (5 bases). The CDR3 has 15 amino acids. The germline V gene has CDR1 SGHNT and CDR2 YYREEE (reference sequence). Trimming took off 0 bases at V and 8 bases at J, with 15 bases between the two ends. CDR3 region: CASSLESGIGYEQFF. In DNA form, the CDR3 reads TGTGCCAGCAGCTTGGAATCAGGGATAGGGTATGAGCAGTTCTTC.

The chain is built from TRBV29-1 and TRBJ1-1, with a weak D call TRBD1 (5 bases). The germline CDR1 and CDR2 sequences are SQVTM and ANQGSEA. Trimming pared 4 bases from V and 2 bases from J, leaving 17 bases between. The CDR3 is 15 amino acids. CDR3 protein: CSVVLGAGGNTEAFF. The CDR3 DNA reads TGCAGCGTTGTACTCGGGGCGGGGGGTAACACTGAAGCTTTCTTT.

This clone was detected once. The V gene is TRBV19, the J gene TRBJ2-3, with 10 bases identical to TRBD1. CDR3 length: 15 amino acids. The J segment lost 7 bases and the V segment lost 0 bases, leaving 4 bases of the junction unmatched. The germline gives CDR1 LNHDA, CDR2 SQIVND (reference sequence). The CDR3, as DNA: TGTGCCAGTAGTATAGAGGGACAGGGGCCGTATACGCAGTATTTT. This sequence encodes CASSIEGQGPYTQYF.

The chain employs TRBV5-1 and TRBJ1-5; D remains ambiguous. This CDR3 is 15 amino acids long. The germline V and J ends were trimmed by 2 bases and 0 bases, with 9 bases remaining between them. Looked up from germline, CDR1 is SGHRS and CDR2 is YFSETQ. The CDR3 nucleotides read TGCGCCAGCAGCTTTGTAGAAAATAGCAATCAGCCCCAGCATTTT. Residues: CASSFVENSNQPQHF.

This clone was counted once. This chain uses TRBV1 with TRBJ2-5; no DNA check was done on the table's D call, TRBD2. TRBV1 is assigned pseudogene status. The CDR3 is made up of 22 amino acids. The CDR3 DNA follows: TGCACCAGCAGCCAATTCCAGGGGGAGCGGGGGATCCCCGGACCAGACGGAGAGACCCAGTACTTC. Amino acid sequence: CTSSQFQGERGIPGPDGETQYF.

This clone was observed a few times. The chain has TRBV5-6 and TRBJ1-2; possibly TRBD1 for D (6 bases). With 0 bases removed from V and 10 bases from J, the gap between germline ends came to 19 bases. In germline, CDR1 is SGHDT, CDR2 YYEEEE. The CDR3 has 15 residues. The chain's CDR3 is CASSLGWGRAIDYTF. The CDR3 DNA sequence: TGTGCCAGCAGCTTGGGGTGGGGGCGTGCCATAGACTACACCTTC.

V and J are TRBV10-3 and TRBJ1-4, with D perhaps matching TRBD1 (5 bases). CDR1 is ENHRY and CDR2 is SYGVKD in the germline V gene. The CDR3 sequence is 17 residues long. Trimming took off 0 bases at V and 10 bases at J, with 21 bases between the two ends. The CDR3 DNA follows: TGTGCCATCAGTGAGTCCACGTCGGACCAAGCCCAGGGAAAACTGTTTTTT. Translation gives CAISESTSDQAQGKLFF.

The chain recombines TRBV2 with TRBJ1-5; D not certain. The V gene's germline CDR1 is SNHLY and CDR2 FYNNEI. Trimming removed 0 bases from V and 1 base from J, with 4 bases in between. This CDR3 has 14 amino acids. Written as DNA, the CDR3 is TGTGCCAGCAGTGAAGCGCGGAGCAATCAGCCCCAGCATTTT. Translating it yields CASSEARSNQPQHF. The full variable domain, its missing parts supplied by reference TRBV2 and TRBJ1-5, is EPEVTQTPSHQVTQMGQEVILRCVPISNHLYFYWYRQILGQKVEFLVSFYNNEISEKSEIFDDQFSVERPDGSNFTLKIRSTKLEDSAMYFCASSEARSNQPQHFGDGTRLSIL.

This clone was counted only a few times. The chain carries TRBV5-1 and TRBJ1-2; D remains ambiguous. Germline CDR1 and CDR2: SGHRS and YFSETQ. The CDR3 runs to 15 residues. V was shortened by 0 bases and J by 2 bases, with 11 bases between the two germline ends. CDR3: CASSLDGSVNYGYTF. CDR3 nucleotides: TGCGCCAGCAGCTTGGATGGCAGCGTCAACTATGGCTACACCTTC.

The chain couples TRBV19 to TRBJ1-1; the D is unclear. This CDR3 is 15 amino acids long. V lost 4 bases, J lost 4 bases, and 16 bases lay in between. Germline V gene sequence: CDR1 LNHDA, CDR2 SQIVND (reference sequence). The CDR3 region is CASSTPLSRSTEAFF. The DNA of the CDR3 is TGTGCCAGTAGTACCCCCCTAAGCCGCTCCACTGAAGCTTTCTTT.

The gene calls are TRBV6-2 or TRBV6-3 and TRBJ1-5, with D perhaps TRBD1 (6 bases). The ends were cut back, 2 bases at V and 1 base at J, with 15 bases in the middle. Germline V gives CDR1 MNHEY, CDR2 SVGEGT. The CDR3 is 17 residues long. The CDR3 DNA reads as TGTGCCAGCAGTTACACGGGGGGCATTCGGAGCAATCAGCCCCAGCATTTT. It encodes CASSYTGGIRSNQPQHF.

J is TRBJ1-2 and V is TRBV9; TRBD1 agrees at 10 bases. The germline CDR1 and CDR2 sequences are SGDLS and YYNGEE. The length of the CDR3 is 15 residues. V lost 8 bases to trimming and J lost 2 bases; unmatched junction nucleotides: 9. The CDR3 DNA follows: TGTGCCAGTAAGGACAGGGGGTATATCAACTATGGCTACACCTTC. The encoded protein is CASKDRGYINYGYTF.